A selection of T cell receptor beta chains follows, all from one sample in a study of T cell responses to AZD1222 COVID-19 vaccine. Sequencing was performed with immunoSEQ multiplex PCR; in TCRdb, only in-frame clones are kept and a portion is missing. The sample yields under 150,000 clones, 92% seen once. Sample: peripheral blood, taken on day 0 of AZD1222 vaccination. These receptor sequences come from an adult in good health. The CDR3 runs from the conserved cysteine through the conserved F or W. The order of the fields is J gene, V gene, D gene, clone size, CDR3 protein, CDR3 DNA. D genes are given only for firm matches. Size tells how often a clone was seen (once, few, many) or the class of an expanded clone, and some rows leave it out.

TRBJ2-1 | TRBV27 | - | - | CASSSRGYEQFF | TGTGCCAGCAGTTCCAGGGGTTATGAGCAGTTCTTC
TRBJ1-2 | TRBV10-3 | TRBD1 | - | CAIRADRGPGYTF | TGTGCCATCAGAGCTGACAGGGGGCCCGGCTACACCTTC
TRBJ2-7 | TRBV2 | TRBD1 | few | CASSEASEHQGQGDEQYF | TGTGCCAGCAGTGAGGCCTCGGAACACCAGGGACAGGGAGACGAGCAGTACTTC
TRBJ1-4 | TRBV29-1 | - | - | CTTRVRRGKLFF | TGCACCACCCGGGTCCGGCGGGGAAAACTGTTTTTT
TRBJ1-3 | TRBV5-1 | - | once | CASSLDNTIYF | TGCGCCAGCAGCTTGGACAACACCATATATTTT
TRBJ2-5 | TRBV13 | TRBD2 | - | CASSSRTSGRKHQETQYF | TGTGCCAGCAGCTCCAGGACTAGCGGGAGGAAACACCAAGAGACCCAGTACTTC
TRBJ2-1 | TRBV9 | TRBD1 | - | CASSVAMGTGNYNEQFF | TGTGCCAGCAGCGTAGCAATGGGGACAGGGAACTACAATGAGCAGTTCTTC
TRBJ1-4 | TRBV7-9 | - | - | CASSLGGYREKLFF | TGTGCCAGCAGCTTAGGGGGATATCGGGAAAAACTGTTTTTT
TRBJ2-1 | TRBV4-2 | - | - | CASSQGGGAEQFF | TGTGCCAGCAGCCAAGGTGGAGGGGCTGAGCAGTTCTTC
TRBJ2-2 | TRBV7-3 | - | - | CASSSRGLGGELFF | TGTGCCAGCAGCTCTCGGGGCCTTGGCGGGGAGCTGTTTTTT
TRBJ2-3 | TRBV3-1/TRBV3-2 | - | - | CASSLSGARPGTQYF | TGTGCCAGCAGCCTCTCGGGGGCCAGACCAGGTACGCAGTATTTT
TRBJ1-5 | TRBV27 | - | - | CASSLYNSNQPQHF | TGTGCCAGCAGTTTATACAATAGCAATCAGCCCCAGCATTTT